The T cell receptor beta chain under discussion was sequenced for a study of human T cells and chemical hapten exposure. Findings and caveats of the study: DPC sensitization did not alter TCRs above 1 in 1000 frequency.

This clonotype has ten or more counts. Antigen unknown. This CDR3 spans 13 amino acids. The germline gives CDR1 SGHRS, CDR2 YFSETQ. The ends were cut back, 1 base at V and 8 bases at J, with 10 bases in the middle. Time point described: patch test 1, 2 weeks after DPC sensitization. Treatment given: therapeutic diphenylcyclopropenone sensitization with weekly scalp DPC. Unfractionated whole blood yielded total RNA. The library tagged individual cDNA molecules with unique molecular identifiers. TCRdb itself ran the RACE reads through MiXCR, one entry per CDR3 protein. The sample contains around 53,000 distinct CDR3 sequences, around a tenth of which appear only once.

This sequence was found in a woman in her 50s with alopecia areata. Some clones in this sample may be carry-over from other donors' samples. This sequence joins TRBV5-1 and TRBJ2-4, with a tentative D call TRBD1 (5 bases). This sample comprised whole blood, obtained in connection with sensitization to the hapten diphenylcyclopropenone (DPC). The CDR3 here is CASSLQGTDIQYF. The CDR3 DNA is TGCGCCAGCAGCTTGCAGGGTACGGACATTCAGTACTTC.